The 3 T cell receptor beta chains below come from one sample, sequenced in a study of shared clonotypes between healthy human individuals. CD45RO-negative, CCR7-selected cells formed the naive CD8 fraction, which excluded terminally differentiated effector memory CD45RA+ cells. Produced via immunoSEQ multiplex PCR; TCRdb's table is partial and in-frame only. The table lists millions of clones, about 93% of them singletons. The sample comprised naive CD8+ T cells from PBMCs. The source is a man aged 18 to 35 in good health. Some clones in this sample may be carry-over from other donors' samples.

This clone was detected once. This chain links TRBV29-1 with TRBJ2-7, with 10 positions matching TRBD1. J was trimmed by 4 bases and V by 6 bases; bases with no gene match: 12. This CDR3 is 15 amino acids long. Germline CDR1 reads SQVTM; CDR2 reads ANQGSEA. The CDR3 sequence is CSVQLAGTGVYEQYF. The DNA of the CDR3 is TGCAGCGTGCAACTTGCCGGGACAGGGGTGTACGAGCAGTACTTC.

The chain uses TRBV27 and TRBJ2-1; tentative D call: TRBD1 (6 bases). The CDR3 extends over 15 amino acids. Trimming left V 3 bases short and J 4 bases short, with 13 bases between. From germline, CDR1 is MNHEY and CDR2 SMNVEV (reference sequence). The CDR3 nucleotides read TGTGCCAGCAGTTTCCTGGGGACACCTTACAATGAGCAGTTCTTC. This translates into CASSFLGTPYNEQFF.

This clone was found once. CDR3 sequence reads: CAYNPMNRDWGYTF. The CDR3 DNA sequence: TGTGCCTACAACCCTATGAATAGGGACTGGGGCTACACCTTC. The chain employs TRBV30 and TRBJ1-2, with D possibly matching TRBD1 (5 bases). The CDR3 is made up of 14 amino acids. Between the trimmed V and J ends, which lost 7 bases and 8 bases, there was a span of 23 bases. Germline V CDR1 and CDR2: GTSNPN, SVGIG (reference sequence). The full variable domain, completed using reference TRBV30 and TRBJ1-2, is SQTIHQWPATLVQPVGSPLSLECTVEGTSNPNLYWYRQAAGRGLQLLFYSVGIGQISSEVPQNLSASRPQDRQFILSSKKLLLSDSGFYLCAYNPMNRDWGYTFGSGTRLTVV.